The 31 T cell receptor beta chains in this list originate from one sample, sequenced in a study of T cell responses to AZD1222 COVID-19 vaccine. Method: immunoSEQ multiplex PCR; TCRdb's copy keeps in-frame clones and lacks some. Here the sample spans 240,000 or so clones, 80% to 95% being singletons. Sequencing used peripheral blood, obtained on day 0 of AZD1222 vaccination. The receptors stem from an adult in good health.

The rearrangement uses TRBV5-4 and TRBJ2-7; D perhaps matches TRBD1 (5 bases). CDR3 length equals 13 residues. Trimming removed 1 base from V and 4 bases from J, with 9 bases in between. Germline V gene data show CDR1 as SGHNT and CDR2 as YYREEE (reference sequence). The DNA for the CDR3 is TGTGCCAGCAGCTTGACAGGTACTTACGAGCAGTACTTC. Translated: CASSLTGTYEQYF.

The chain couples TRBV7-9 to TRBJ2-7; D remains ambiguous. Per the germline V gene, CDR1 is SEHNR and CDR2 is FQNEAQ (reference sequence). V lost 5 bases and J 0 bases, leaving 5 bases between the germline ends. The CDR3 is 12 amino acids. The CDR3 spells CASSAASYEQYF. The CDR3, as DNA: TGTGCCAGCAGCGCCGCCTCCTACGAGCAGTACTTC.

The chain combines TRBV4-3 with TRBJ2-7, with TRBD2 matching over 8 bases. This CDR3 spans 16 amino acids. Germline-derived CDR1 and CDR2 are LGHNA and YSLEER. V trimming: 0 bases; J trimming: 4 bases; junction bases outside the gene matches: 8. CDR3 in amino acids: CASSQEAPGGPYEQYF. In DNA form, the CDR3 reads TGCGCCAGCAGCCAAGAGGCCCCGGGAGGGCCTTACGAGCAGTACTTC.

A note on this clone: The junction shows a germline mismatch at one end, possibly a read error. The J gene is TRBJ2-7, the V gene TRBV5-1; 7 bases agree with TRBD2. CDR3 length: 16 amino acids. Germline V gene sequence: CDR1 SGHRS, CDR2 YFSETQ. CDR3 bases: TGCGTCAGCAGCTTGGATACGGGAGGTTTCTCCTACGAGCAGTACTTC. Its translation is CVSSLDTGGFSYEQYF.

The V call is TRBV3-1 (or the pseudogene TRBV3-2), the J call TRBJ2-7; possibly TRBD1 or TRBD2 for D (6 bases each). The V end was cut by 3 bases, the J end by 6 bases, with 18 bases between. In germline, CDR1 is LGHDT, CDR2 YNNKEL (reference sequence). The CDR3 sequence is 15 residues long. As DNA, the CDR3 is TGTGCCAGCAGCCAGGGCCTCGGAGGGGGTGGCGAGCAGTACTTC. Protein product: CASSQGLGGGGEQYF.

The chain carries TRBV6-1 and TRBJ1-1; D remains unclear. The V and J ends lost 2 bases and 11 bases respectively, with 15 bases between them. There are 13 residues in the CDR3. Germline V gene data show CDR1 as MNHNS and CDR2 as SASEGT. The CDR3 DNA sequence: TGTGCCAGCAGTGAAACTGGGTCCACGGCCGCTTTCTTT. Translating gives CASSETGSTAAFF.

Concerning this clone itself: Sequence at one end of the junction differs from germline and may be a read error. The genes are TRBV29-1 and TRBJ2-2, with 7 positions matching TRBD1. Germline V CDR1 and CDR2: SQVTM, ANQGSEA. CDR3 size: 13 residues. The CDR3 DNA sequence: TGCAGCGTCAGACAGGGTTACGACGGGAAGCTGTTTTTT. The encoded protein is CSVRQGYDGKLFF.

The CDR3 spells CASSQDLSGGGGEQYF. In DNA, the CDR3 is TGTGCCAGCAGCCAAGATCTGAGCGGGGGGGGCGGCGAGCAGTACTTC. This sequence joins TRBV4-2 and TRBJ2-7; the match to TRBD2 covers 10 bases. Germline trimming cut 0 bases from V and 6 bases from J; bases unmatched to any gene: 8. Germline V lookup: CDR1 LGHNA, CDR2 YNFKEQ. The CDR3 contains 16 residues.

This sequence joins TRBV7-2 and TRBJ1-2, with 7 bases fitting TRBD1. V lost 5 bases to trimming and J lost 7 bases; unmatched junction nucleotides: 13. The CDR3 is 15 residues long. Germline V gives CDR1 SGHTA, CDR2 FQGNSA. The CDR3: CASSVGLTGESGYTF. The CDR3 nucleotides are TGTGCCAGCAGCGTAGGGCTTACAGGGGAAAGTGGCTACACCTTC. Supplemented by reference TRBV7-2 and TRBJ1-2, the full variable domain reads GAGVSQSPSNKVTEKGKDVELRCDPISGHTALYWYRQSLGQGLEFLIYFQGNSAPDKSGLPSDRFSAERTGGSVSTLTIQRTQQEDSAVYLCASSVGLTGESGYTFGSGTRLTVV.

This clone has a single count. The CDR3 coding sequence is TGTGCCAGCCGAGCGGGGACTAGCACAGATACGCAGTATTTT. Its protein is CASRAGTSTDTQYF. This chain connects TRBV13 to TRBJ2-3; 7 bases fit TRBD2. Germline V gene data show CDR1 as PRHDT and CDR2 as FYEKMQ (reference sequence). V lost 8 bases and J lost 0; bases outside the gene matches: 5. This CDR3 region has 14 residues.

The V call is TRBV10-3, the J call TRBJ2-7; 8 bases are shared with TRBD1. The CDR3 extends over 13 amino acids. The V segment lost 10 bases and the J segment 4 bases; nucleotides outside the gene matches: 9. Germline V gene data show CDR1 as ENHRY and CDR2 as SYGVKD. The chain's CDR3 is CATRPTGVYEQYF. The DNA of the CDR3 is TGTGCCACCCGTCCGACAGGGGTTTACGAGCAGTACTTC.

The gene calls are TRBV7-9 and TRBJ2-7; 8 bases are shared with TRBD1. The CDR3 length is 15 residues. The J segment lost 2 bases and the V segment lost 6 bases, leaving 9 bases of the junction unmatched. Germline CDR1 and CDR2: SEHNR and FQNEAQ (reference sequence). CDR3 residues: CASRPDETGAYEQYF. The CDR3 DNA reads as TGTGCCAGCAGACCAGACGAGACAGGGGCCTACGAGCAGTACTTC.

J is TRBJ2-7 and V is TRBV2; 8 bases agree with TRBD1. V gave up 6 bases and J gave up 1 base; unmatched junction bases: 2. The CDR3 totals 13 residues. CDR1 and CDR2 from the germline V gene are SNHLY and FYNNEI. The CDR3 protein is CASRRDRSYEQYF. The CDR3 DNA is TGTGCCAGCAGGAGGGACAGGTCCTACGAGCAGTACTTC.

In this sample, this clone turned up once. The rearrangement joins TRBV19 to TRBJ1-1, with no clear D. Germline-derived CDR1 and CDR2 are LNHDA and SQIVND (reference sequence). The V and J ends lost 8 bases and 0 bases respectively, with 16 bases between them. The CDR3 runs 15 residues. CDR3 coding DNA: TGTGCCAGTTCTAAACCCGGCCGGATGAACACTGAAGCTTTCTTT. Translated: CASSKPGRMNTEAFF. The full variable domain, with the rest looked up from reference TRBV19 and TRBJ1-1, is DGGITQSPKYLFRKEGQNVTLSCEQNLNHDAMYWYRQDPGQGLRLIYYSQIVNDFQKGDIAEGYSVSREKKESFPLTVTSAQKNPTAFYLCASSKPGRMNTEAFFGQGTRLTVV.

CDR3 bases: TGTGCCAGCAGCGTAGGGGCCTCGCAACCCAATGAGCAGTTCTTC. It is translated as CASSVGASQPNEQFF. This chain uses TRBV9 with TRBJ2-1; no clear D gene. V was pared by 0 bases and J by 6 bases, with 13 bases between. The CDR3 has 15 residues. Germline assignment: CDR1 SGDLS and CDR2 YYNGEE. Using reference TRBV9 and TRBJ2-1 for the parts outside the CDR3, the full variable domain is DSGVTQTPKHLITATGQRVTLRCSPRSGDLSVYWYQQSLDQGLQFLIQYYNGEERAKGNILERFSAQQFPDLHSELNLSSLELGDSALYFCASSVGASQPNEQFFGPGTRLTVL.

The chain recombines TRBV18 with TRBJ1-1, with TRBD1 as a possible D gene (5 bases). Trimming left V 4 bases short and J 1 base short, with 10 bases between. CDR1 KGHSH and CDR2 LQKENI come from the germline V gene. The CDR3 runs 14 residues. CDR3 DNA sequence: TGTGCCAGCTCACTCAGGGTGGAGAACACTGAAGCTTTCTTT. Its protein product is CASSLRVENTEAFF.

This chain links TRBV18 with TRBJ2-3, with D perhaps being TRBD1 or TRBD2 (5 bases each). This CDR3 has 17 residues. The germline V gene has CDR1 KGHSH and CDR2 LQKENI. V dropped 0 bases and J dropped 0 bases, with 13 bases sitting between them. CDR3: CASSPPGARISTDTQYF. CDR3 coding DNA: TGTGCCAGCTCACCACCCGGGGCGAGGATAAGCACAGATACGCAGTATTTT.

V gene TRBV7-3 combines with J gene TRBJ2-7; D is possibly TRBD1 or TRBD2 (5 bases each). The CDR3 runs to 13 residues. Germline V gives CDR1 SGHTA, CDR2 FQGTGA. Between the trimmed V and J ends, which lost 5 bases and 6 bases, there was a span of 14 bases. The CDR3 region has the DNA TGTGCCAGCAGCCCCGGGACGGGGAGCGAGCAGTACTTC. Translated: CASSPGTGSEQYF.

This clone was recorded once. The chain joins TRBV5-1 to TRBJ2-7; tentatively, D is TRBD2 (5 bases). V gave up 1 base and J gave up 7 bases, with 15 bases separating them. The CDR3 consists of 14 residues. CDR1 and CDR2 from the germline V gene are SGHRS and YFSETQ. DNA for the CDR3: TGCGCCAGCAGCTTGTTCGGAGGTAAGAAAGAGCAGTACTTC. Its protein is CASSLFGGKKEQYF. The full variable domain, completed using reference TRBV5-1 and TRBJ2-7, is KAGVTQTPRYLIKTRGQQVTLSCSPISGHRSVSWYQQTPGQGLQFLFEYFSETQRNKGNFPGRFSGRQFSNSRSEMNVSTLELGDSALYLCASSLFGGKKEQYFGPGTRLTVT.

The V gene is TRBV5-1, the J gene TRBJ2-7; D might be TRBD2 (6 bases). The CDR3 extends over 15 amino acids. V was pared by 1 base and J by 3 bases, with 14 bases between. From germline, CDR1 is SGHRS and CDR2 YFSETQ. The CDR3 DNA sequence: TGCGCCAGCAGCTTGAACGGGGGTAGCATCTACGAGCAGTACTTC. Its protein is CASSLNGGSIYEQYF.

The gene calls are TRBV11-2 and TRBJ1-1; the match to TRBD1 covers 7 bases. The CDR3 totals 15 residues. From germline, CDR1 is SGHAT and CDR2 FQNNGV. The ends lost 0 bases at V and 1 base at J; junction bases unmatched: 2. The CDR3 sequence: CASSLEPGGNTEAFF. The CDR3 DNA follows: TGTGCCAGCAGCTTAGAGCCAGGGGGGAACACTGAAGCTTTCTTT.

The chain couples TRBV10-3 to TRBJ1-5, with D maybe TRBD1 (5 bases). Germline V gene lookup returns CDR1 ENHRY and CDR2 SYGVKD. The CDR3 is made up of 12 amino acids. The V end lost 11 bases, the J end lost 5 bases, and 13 bases lay between the germline ends. This chain's CDR3 is CASRGDDQPQHF. The CDR3 DNA follows: TGTGCCTCAAGGGGAGATGATCAGCCCCAGCATTTT.

The V and J genes are TRBV6-5 and TRBJ1-2; 11 nucleotides align to TRBD1. The V gene end was trimmed by 5 bases and the J gene end by 8 bases; junction bases not matched to a gene: 10. The germline gives CDR1 MNHEY, CDR2 SVGAGI. The CDR3 is 15 amino acids. This CDR3 reads CASSPGTGGARGYTF. The DNA of the CDR3 is TGTGCCAGCAGTCCCGGGACAGGGGGAGCGAGGGGCTACACCTTC.

The V call is TRBV7-9, the J call TRBJ2-5; a possible D gene is TRBD1 (6 bases). Trimming took off 1 base at V and 0 bases at J, with 12 bases between the two ends. This CDR3 comprises 16 residues. Germline V gives CDR1 SEHNR, CDR2 FQNEAQ (reference sequence). Here the CDR3 reads CASSLVVRDNQETQYF. Here the CDR3 DNA reads TGTGCCAGCAGCTTAGTAGTTCGGGACAACCAAGAGACCCAGTACTTC.

This clone appeared once. V usage is TRBV4-1 and J usage is TRBJ2-7, with D perhaps TRBD1 (6 bases). The germline CDR1 and CDR2 sequences are MGHRA and YSYEKL. This CDR3 region has 13 residues. With 4 bases removed from V and 5 bases from J, the gap between germline ends came to 12 bases. The CDR3 nucleotides are TGCGCCAGCAGCCCAGGGGCCGGCGACGAGCAGTACTTC. Protein: CASSPGAGDEQYF.

The chain carries TRBV5-6 and TRBJ2-5; 7 bases align to TRBD1. Unmatched junction bases numbered 4, after V lost 0 bases and J lost 2 bases. CDR1 is SGHDT and CDR2 is YYEEEE in the germline V gene. The CDR3 has 15 amino acids. As DNA, the CDR3 is TGTGCCAGCAGCTTGGCCGGGACAGATCAAGAGACCCAGTACTTC. It yields the protein CASSLAGTDQETQYF.

The chain carries TRBV7-9 and TRBJ1-1; tentative D call: TRBD1 (5 bases). Germline values: CDR1 SEHNR, CDR2 FQNEAQ (reference sequence). V was clipped by 4 bases and J by 1 base, with 16 bases between them. This CDR3 is 16 amino acids long. CDR3 loop: CASSSPRARANTEAFF. Here the CDR3 DNA reads TGTGCCAGCAGCTCCCCCAGAGCCAGGGCGAACACTGAAGCTTTCTTT.

This chain links TRBV4-3 with TRBJ2-7; 7 bases fit TRBD1. The germline V gene encodes CDR1 LGHNA and CDR2 YSLEER. V was pared by 2 bases and J by 2 bases, with 6 bases of the junction left unmatched. The CDR3 length is 15 residues. This CDR3 is CASSQISGQPYEQYF. DNA for the CDR3: TGCGCCAGCAGCCAAATCTCGGGACAGCCCTACGAGCAGTACTTC.

This clone has more than one count but fewer than ten. The chain recombines TRBV19 with TRBJ1-5; D unclear. The CDR3 contains 12 residues. V was trimmed by 4 bases and J by 8 bases, leaving 9 bases between them. Germline-derived CDR1 and CDR2 are LNHDA and SQIVND (reference sequence). In nucleotides, the CDR3 is TGTGCCAGTAGTAACTTAAGAAAGCCCCAGCATTTT. Protein product: CASSNLRKPQHF.

The V and J genes are TRBV18 and TRBJ2-1, with TRBD2 matching 10 bases. Germline V gene data show CDR1 as KGHSH and CDR2 as LQKENI. After removal of 0 bases from V and 7 bases from J, the junction contained 15 bases not matched to a gene. The CDR3 is made up of 19 amino acids. CDR3 loop: CASSPPGRLLAGDWNEQFF. In nucleotides, the CDR3 is TGTGCCAGCTCACCACCGGGGCGCCTTCTAGCGGGAGATTGGAATGAGCAGTTCTTC. Based on the CDR3 plus reference TRBV18 and TRBJ2-1, the full variable domain is NAGVMQNPRHLVRRRGQEARLRCSPMKGHSHVYWYRQLPEEGLKFMVYLQKENIIDESGMPKERFSAEFPKEGPSILRIQQVVRGDSAAYFCASSPPGRLLAGDWNEQFFGPGTRLTVL.

CDR3: CSASRGSGTDTQYF. The DNA for the CDR3 is TGCAGTGCTAGTCGGGGGTCAGGCACAGATACGCAGTATTTT. The chain uses TRBV20-1 and TRBJ2-3; TRBD2 might be the D (6 bases). V was trimmed by 3 bases and J by 1 base, leaving 11 bases between them. This CDR3 is 14 amino acids long. Per the germline V gene, CDR1 is DFQATT and CDR2 is SNEGSKA (reference sequence).